The 21 T cell receptor beta chains presented below share a single source sample, sequenced in a study of T cell responses to AZD1222 COVID-19 vaccine. Repertoires were generated with immunoSEQ multiplex PCR, while TCRdb's copy carries only in-frame clones and drops some. In the table there are approximately 120,000 clones, approximately 89% of which are singletons. Sequenced material: peripheral blood, taken 28 days after the second AZD1222 dose. The receptor source for this set is an adult who received the AZD1222 COVID-19 vaccine.

The chain couples TRBV4-2 to TRBJ2-1; D is perhaps TRBD1 or TRBD2 (5 bases each). The CDR3 runs 16 residues. V shed 1 base and J shed 0 bases, with 10 bases lying between them. Looked up from germline, CDR1 is LGHNA and CDR2 is YNFKEQ. CDR3 region: CASSQAGLSSYNEQFF. In DNA form, the CDR3 reads TGTGCCAGCAGCCAAGCGGGGCTGAGCTCCTACAATGAGCAGTTCTTC.

This rearrangement joins TRBV18 to TRBJ2-3; 7 positions agree with TRBD2. The CDR3 is made up of 14 amino acids. Germline V gives CDR1 KGHSH, CDR2 LQKENI. The V segment lost 5 bases and the J segment 0 bases; nucleotides outside the gene matches: 2. CDR3 region: CASSAGVSTDTQYF. CDR3 nucleotide sequence: TGTGCCAGCTCAGCGGGGGTTAGCACAGATACGCAGTATTTT.

In this sample, this clone turned up once. The CDR3 bases are TGTGCCAGCAGCTTTGACGGACAGGGTGACGAAAAACTGTTTTTT. This codes for CASSFDGQGDEKLFF. The chain carries TRBV5-8 and TRBJ1-4; 8 bases fit TRBD1. With 2 bases clipped from V and 8 bases from J, the junction kept 8 bases outside the gene matches. The germline V gene has CDR1 SGHTS and CDR2 YDEGEE. The CDR3 sequence is 15 residues long. Together with reference TRBV5-8 and TRBJ1-4, the CDR3 gives the full variable domain: EAGVTQSPTHLIKTRGQQATLRCSPISGHTSVYWYQQALGLGLQFLLWYDEGEERNRGNFPPRFSGRQFPNYSSELNVNALELEDSALYLCASSFDGQGDEKLFFGSGTQLSVL.

V usage is TRBV21-1 and J usage is TRBJ1-5. TRBV21-1 is designated a pseudogene. The CDR3 sequence is 14 residues long. The CDR3 nucleotides are TGTGCCAGCAGCAAAGCGATAGTGGAACAGCCCCAGCATTTT. It is translated as CASSKAIVEQPQHF.

The V gene is TRBV19, the J gene TRBJ2-1; D is ambiguous. The germline CDR1 and CDR2 sequences are LNHDA and SQIVND (reference sequence). The CDR3 length is 13 residues. V lost 3 bases, J lost 5 bases, and 8 bases lay in between. The CDR3 coding sequence is TGTGCCAGTAGTATTTCTGGGGACAATGAGCAGTTCTTC. It translates to CASSISGDNEQFF.

The chain employs TRBV7-2 and TRBJ1-2; D gene ambiguous. Trimming stripped 0 bases from V and 6 bases from J, with 14 bases between. The CDR3 extends over 15 amino acids. Germline V lookup: CDR1 SGHTA, CDR2 FQGNSA. The CDR3, as DNA: TGTGCCAGCAGCTTAGCCCCGGGAAGGGAAGATGGCTACACCTTC. It codes for CASSLAPGREDGYTF.

V gene TRBV14 combines with J gene TRBJ1-2; unclear D gene. Trimming took off 1 base at V and 9 bases at J, with 18 bases between the two ends. This CDR3 spans 15 amino acids. Germline CDR1 and CDR2: SGHDN and FVKESK. The CDR3 nucleotides are TGTGCCAGCAGCCAAGTGTCGAATTTACCATGGCGCTACACCTTC. As protein: CASSQVSNLPWRYTF.

The chain employs TRBV12-3 or TRBV12-4 and TRBJ1-3; D remains unclear. V lost 8 bases and J 4 bases, leaving 6 bases between the germline ends. The CDR3 length is 11 residues. CDR3 DNA: TGTGCCAGCGGGCGAGGAAACACCATATATTTT. Translated: CASGRGNTIYF.

Points on this clone: One junction end disagrees with the germline gene, perhaps due to a read error. Other DNA sequences in this sample translate to the same CDR3. The V and J genes are TRBV5-4 and TRBJ2-2; D is perhaps TRBD1 or TRBD2 (6 bases each). CDR1 and CDR2 (germline): SGHNT, YYREEE (reference sequence). The CDR3 sequence is 16 residues long. This CDR3 is CASSLLLGGKTGELFF. In DNA form, the CDR3 reads TGTGCCAGCAGCTTGCTATTAGGGGGGAAGACCGGAGAGCTGTTTTTT.

The chain couples TRBV5-6 to TRBJ1-2, with D possibly TRBD1 on 5 matching bases. Germline CDR1 reads SGHDT; CDR2 reads YYEEEE. The CDR3 is made up of 15 amino acids. Between the trimmed V and J ends, which lost 5 bases and 3 bases, there was a span of 17 bases. In DNA, the CDR3 is TGTGCCAGCAGACCTGGCCCCGGGGCAGACTATGGCTACACCTTC. Translated: CASRPGPGADYGYTF.

This clone was seen a handful of times. The chain has TRBV6-4 and TRBJ2-2, with TRBD1 as a possible D gene (6 bases). The CDR3 is 13 residues long. Trimming shortened V by 5 bases and J by 7 bases, and 11 bases separated the two germline ends. The germline CDR1 and CDR2 sequences are MRHNA and SNTAGT. The CDR3 DNA reads TGTGCCAGCAGTAACCAAGGGGGCGGGGAGCTGTTTTTT. It encodes CASSNQGGGELFF.

V and J are TRBV30 and TRBJ1-2; D is uncertain. Germline lookup yields CDR1 GTSNPN and CDR2 SVGIG (reference sequence). The CDR3 extends over 12 amino acids. Trimming shortened V by 5 bases and J by 0 bases, and 7 bases separated the two germline ends. CDR3 amino acids: CAWAISNYGYTF. The CDR3 coding sequence is TGTGCCTGGGCAATTTCTAACTATGGCTACACCTTC. Based on the CDR3 plus reference TRBV30 and TRBJ1-2, the full variable domain is SQTIHQWPATLVQPVGSPLSLECTVEGTSNPNLYWYRQAAGRGLQLLFYSVGIGQISSEVPQNLSASRPQDRQFILSSKKLLLSDSGFYLCAWAISNYGYTFGSGTRLTVV.

This chain joins TRBV27 and TRBJ2-2; a weak D match, TRBD2 (6 bases). Per germline, CDR1 MNHEY and CDR2 SMNVEV (reference sequence). V was clipped by 6 bases and J by 5 bases, with 13 bases between them. The CDR3 covers 14 residues. The CDR3 spells CASRRDRRTGELFF. DNA of the CDR3: TGTGCCAGCAGGCGGGACCGGCGGACCGGGGAGCTGTTTTTT.

This chain connects TRBV11-2 to TRBJ1-1; no reliable D call. Trimming left V 2 bases short and J 7 bases short, with 14 bases between. The CDR3 runs 14 residues. CDR1 SGHAT and CDR2 FQNNGV come from the germline V gene. The CDR3 sequence: CASSLRGAGGEAFF. CDR3 bases: TGTGCCAGCAGCTTAAGAGGCGCAGGAGGTGAAGCTTTCTTT.

In its sample, this clone was seen once. The CDR3 protein is CASSFDRSSYEQYF. Written as DNA, the CDR3 is TGCGCCAGCAGCTTCGACCGAAGCTCCTACGAGCAGTACTTC. The chain recombines TRBV5-1 with TRBJ2-7; the D is unclear. CDR1 is SGHRS, CDR2 YFSETQ, per germline. The V gene lost 2 bases and the J gene lost 0 bases, with 9 bases spanning the gap. CDR3 length: 14 residues. The entire variable domain, with the rest obtained from reference TRBV5-1 and TRBJ2-7, is as follows: KAGVTQTPRYLIKTRGQQVTLSCSPISGHRSVSWYQQTPGQGLQFLFEYFSETQRNKGNFPGRFSGRQFSNSRSEMNVSTLELGDSALYLCASSFDRSSYEQYFGPGTRLTVT.

The chain employs TRBV19 and TRBJ1-5; tentatively, D is TRBD1 (6 bases). This CDR3 region has 14 residues. The germline CDR1 and CDR2 sequences are LNHDA and SQIVND (reference sequence). V was pared by 3 bases and J by 6 bases, with 12 bases between. DNA for the CDR3: TGTGCCAGTAGTATCATACAGGGTTTTCAGCCCCAGCATTTT. Amino acid sequence: CASSIIQGFQPQHF.

This clone was seen a single time. The chain combines TRBV11-2 with TRBJ2-7; a weak D match, TRBD2 (7 bases). CDR1 and CDR2 (germline): SGHAT, FQNNGV. CDR3 length equals 13 residues. V shed 0 bases and J shed 7 bases, with 10 bases lying between them. The CDR3 here is CASSLDRGGEQYF. The CDR3 DNA reads TGTGCCAGCAGCTTAGACAGGGGAGGGGAGCAGTACTTC.

V and J are TRBV7-2 and TRBJ1-5; the D gene is possibly TRBD1 (5 bases). The V end was cut by 1 base, the J end by 2 bases, with 21 bases between. Germline CDR1 and CDR2: SGHTA and FQGNSA. The length of the CDR3 is 19 residues. The CDR3 protein is CASSLVGGGAISGNQPQHF. As DNA, the CDR3 is TGTGCCAGCAGCTTAGTGGGGGGAGGGGCAATTTCTGGCAATCAGCCCCAGCATTTT.

The chain uses TRBV5-1 and TRBJ2-3; possible D gene TRBD1, 6 bases. Germline CDR1 SGHRS, CDR2 YFSETQ. The germline V and J ends were trimmed by 1 base and 0 bases, with 9 bases remaining between them. The CDR3 has 15 residues. The CDR3 protein is CASSLYGTSTDTQYF. Here the CDR3 DNA reads TGCGCCAGCAGCTTGTACGGGACAAGCACAGATACGCAGTATTTT.

This sequence joins TRBV6-2 or TRBV6-3 and TRBJ1-2; tentative D call: TRBD1 (6 bases). This CDR3 has 13 residues. Deletions cut 2 bases from V and 4 bases from J, with 8 bases between. The germline V gene encodes CDR1 MNHEY and CDR2 SVGEGT. CDR3 bases: TGTGCCAGCAGTTACGAGGGGGTCTATGGCTACACCTTC. The encoded protein is CASSYEGVYGYTF.

The rearrangement uses TRBV2 and TRBJ1-1; 9 bases agree with TRBD1. The CDR3 loop spans 15 amino acids. CDR1 and CDR2 (germline): SNHLY, FYNNEI. Germline trimming cut 6 bases from V and 5 bases from J; bases unmatched to any gene: 10. This chain's CDR3 is CASRPGQGALTEAFF. In DNA, the CDR3 is TGTGCCAGCAGACCGGGACAGGGTGCTCTTACTGAAGCTTTCTTT. The variable domain in full, with the rest retrieved from reference TRBV2 and TRBJ1-1, is EPEVTQTPSHQVTQMGQEVILRCVPISNHLYFYWYRQILGQKVEFLVSFYNNEISEKSEIFDDQFSVERPDGSNFTLKIRSTKLEDSAMYFCASRPGQGALTEAFFGQGTRLTVV.